This T cell receptor (beta chain) was sequenced in a study of metastatic and nonmetastatic thyroid tumors. The wider study: Repertoires were compared across blood and tumor or nodule tissue from malignant and benign thyroid patients. Findings and limits, study-wide: Patients with malignant thyroid tumors reportedly had significantly higher TCR beta diversity than those with benign nodules, in blood and tumor.

The CDR3 extends over 16 amino acids. The germline V gene has CDR1 SGDLS and CDR2 YYNGEE. The junction had 8 bases not matched to a gene; V was cut back by 1 base and J by 7 bases. Regarding this clone: Its antigen is unidentified.

Treatment of any kind had been given to no patient before thyroid surgery. TCRdb re-analyzed the PCR reads using MiXCR. The table shows tens of thousands of clones, with around 20% occurring only once. Sequencing was carried out using blood. The TCR was taken from a male donor with papillary thyroid cancer or a benign thyroid nodule (not recorded which). Some clones in this sample may be carry-over from other donors' samples. The rearrangement uses TRBV9 and TRBJ2-1, with 10 bases that match TRBD2. The CDR3 reads CASSVMGGLARNEQFF. The CDR3 DNA is TGTGCCAGCAGCGTAATGGGGGGACTAGCGCGAAATGAGCAGTTCTTC.